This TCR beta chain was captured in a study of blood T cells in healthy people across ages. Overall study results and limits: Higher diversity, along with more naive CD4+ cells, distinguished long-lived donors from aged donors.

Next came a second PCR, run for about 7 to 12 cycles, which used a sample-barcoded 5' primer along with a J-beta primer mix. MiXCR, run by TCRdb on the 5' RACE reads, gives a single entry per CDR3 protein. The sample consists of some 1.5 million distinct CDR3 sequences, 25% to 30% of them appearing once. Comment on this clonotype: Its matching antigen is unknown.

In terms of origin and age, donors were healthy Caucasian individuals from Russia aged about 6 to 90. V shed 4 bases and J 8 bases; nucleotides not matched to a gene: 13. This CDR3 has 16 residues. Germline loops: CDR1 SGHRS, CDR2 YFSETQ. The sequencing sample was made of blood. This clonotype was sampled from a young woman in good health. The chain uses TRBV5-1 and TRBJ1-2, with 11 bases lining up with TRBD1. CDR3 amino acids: CASSEDRGPRSSGYTF. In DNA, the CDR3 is TGCGCCAGCAGCGAGGACAGGGGGCCCCGGAGTAGCGGCTACACCTTC.